This TCR beta chain was profiled in a study of blood T cell repertoires in COVID-19. For the study at large: Whether acute or convalescent, the COVID-19 samples came from the United States, Italy and Spain. PBMCs, B-cell-depleted T cells, or T cells provided the cDNA or gDNA that made up the material.

The table came from immunoSEQ multiplex PCR; TCRdb's copy has only in-frame clones and leaves some out. The sample has hundreds of thousands of clones, around 90% seen once. The V gene end was trimmed by 2 bases and the J gene end by 7 bases; junction bases not matched to a gene: 12. The germline gives CDR1 SGHRS, CDR2 YFSETQ. The CDR3 has 17 residues. The receptor was isolated from a man in his late teens or twenties with active or convalescent COVID-19. The rearrangement links TRBV5-1 to TRBJ2-2; TRBD2 aligns across 9 bases. Specimen: peripheral blood. CDR3 bases: TGCGCCAGCAGCTTTATAGCGGGAGCAAGTAATGGCGGGGAGCTGTTTTTT. This encodes CASSFIAGASNGGELFF.